This T cell receptor (beta chain) appears in the sequencing data of a study of T cell changes during pregnancy in multiple sclerosis. Germline lookup yields CDR1 LGHNA and CDR2 YNFKEQ. This CDR3 contains 16 residues. V lost 0 bases and J lost 8, with 16 bases in between. Profiling relied on immunoSEQ multiplex PCR, and the TCRdb table lists in-frame clones only, not all of them. The sample carries fewer than 85,000 clones, around 94% recorded once. The source material was peripheral blood, sampled in the third trimester of pregnancy. This sequence was found in a female donor in good health, enrolled as a control in a pregnancy study. The chain links TRBV4-2 to TRBJ2-2, with D possibly TRBD2 on 6 matching bases. CDR3 region: CASSQESTSLEGELFF. As DNA, the CDR3 is TGTGCCAGCAGCCAAGAGTCGACTAGTTTGGAGGGGGAGCTGTTTTTT.